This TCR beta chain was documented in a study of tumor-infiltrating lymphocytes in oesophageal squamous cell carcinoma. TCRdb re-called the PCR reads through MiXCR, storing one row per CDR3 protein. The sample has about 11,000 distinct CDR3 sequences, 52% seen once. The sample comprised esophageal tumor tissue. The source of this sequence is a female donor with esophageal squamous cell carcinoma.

As DNA, the CDR3 is TGTGCCAGCAGCGATGGCGGTCGATTAGCCAAAAACATTCAGTACTTC. Translating it yields CASSDGGRLAKNIQYF. The chain joins TRBV11-1 to TRBJ2-4; D is ambiguous. Germline CDR1 is SGHAT and CDR2 is FQDESV (reference sequence). CDR3 size: 16 residues. V was shortened by 5 bases and J by 0 bases, with 14 bases between the two germline ends.